This is a list of T cell receptor beta chains from one sample in a study of blood T cell repertoires in COVID-19. Produced via immunoSEQ multiplex PCR; TCRdb's table is partial and in-frame only. This sample has about 180,000 clones, with approximately 85% found just once. What was sequenced was peripheral blood. The receptors were sampled from a man aged 60 to 69 with acute or convalescent COVID-19. CDR3s include the opening cysteine and the closing phenylalanine or tryptophan. A D gene is named only where the DNA matches it firmly. Where a row states a size, it is once, few, many or the class of an expanded clone; other rows omit it.

D gene: NA; clone size: NA; CDR3 length: 14; V gene: TRBV6-5; J gene: TRBJ1-2; CDR3 protein: CASSITSGSAGYTF; CDR3 DNA: TGTGCCAGCAGCATTACCTCGGGGAGCGCTGGCTACACCTTC
D gene: NA; clone size: NA; CDR3 length: 16; V gene: TRBV19; J gene: TRBJ1-1; CDR3 protein: CASSIVRGQGYTEAFF; CDR3 DNA: TGTGCCAGTAGTATAGTACGAGGTCAGGGATACACTGAAGCTTTCTTT
D gene: TRBD2; clone size: NA; CDR3 length: 18; V gene: TRBV27; J gene: TRBJ2-1; CDR3 protein: CASSLSFSGAPSYNEQFF; CDR3 DNA: TGTGCCAGCAGTTTATCGTTTAGCGGGGCCCCCTCCTACAATGAGCAGTTCTTC
D gene: NA; clone size: once; CDR3 length: 17; V gene: TRBV4-1; J gene: TRBJ1-3; CDR3 protein: CASSQESGVRTGNTIYF; CDR3 DNA: TGCGCCAGCAGCCAAGAGAGCGGGGTCAGGACTGGAAACACCATATATTTT
D gene: NA; clone size: NA; CDR3 length: 15; V gene: TRBV7-8; J gene: TRBJ2-1; CDR3 protein: CASSLVLARDNEQFF; CDR3 DNA: TGTGCCAGCAGCTTAGTACTAGCTAGGGACAATGAGCAGTTCTTC
D gene: TRBD1; clone size: NA; CDR3 length: 15; V gene: TRBV29-1; J gene: TRBJ1-1; CDR3 protein: CSVGRDRVMNTEAFF; CDR3 DNA: TGCAGCGTTGGGCGGGACAGGGTGATGAACACTGAAGCTTTCTTT
D gene: NA; clone size: NA; CDR3 length: 13; V gene: TRBV10-2; J gene: TRBJ2-1; CDR3 protein: CASNPSTYNEQFF; CDR3 DNA: TGCGCCAGCAACCCCAGTACCTACAATGAGCAGTTCTTC
D gene: TRBD2; clone size: NA; CDR3 length: 16; V gene: TRBV27; J gene: TRBJ2-2; CDR3 protein: CASSSLAGGLGGELFF; CDR3 DNA: TGTGCCAGCAGTTCACTAGCGGGAGGCCTGGGAGGGGAGCTGTTTTTT
D gene: TRBD1; clone size: NA; CDR3 length: 11; V gene: TRBV12-3/TRBV12-4; J gene: TRBJ1-4; CDR3 protein: CASSTDRVLFF; CDR3 DNA: TGTGCCAGCAGTACGGACAGGGTACTGTTTTTT
D gene: TRBD1; clone size: NA; CDR3 length: 15; V gene: TRBV15; J gene: TRBJ2-1; CDR3 protein: CATSRDFTGGNEQFF; CDR3 DNA: TGTGCCACCAGCAGAGATTTCACAGGGGGCAATGAGCAGTTCTTC
D gene: TRBD1; clone size: NA; CDR3 length: 13; V gene: TRBV2; J gene: TRBJ1-5; CDR3 protein: CASRGQGLQPQHF; CDR3 DNA: TGTGCCAGCAGGGGACAGGGGCTCCAGCCCCAGCATTTT
D gene: NA; clone size: NA; CDR3 length: 13; V gene: TRBV4-2; J gene: TRBJ1-2; CDR3 protein: CASGRDTSYGYTF; CDR3 DNA: TGTGCCAGCGGAAGGGACACCTCCTATGGCTACACCTTC
D gene: TRBD2; clone size: NA; CDR3 length: 11; V gene: TRBV29-1; J gene: TRBJ2-1; CDR3 protein: CSSGAGAQEFF; CDR3 DNA: TGCAGCTCTGGAGCGGGGGCGCAGGAGTTCTTC
D gene: TRBD1; clone size: NA; CDR3 length: 14; V gene: TRBV5-5; J gene: TRBJ2-7; CDR3 protein: CASRTTGAQYEQYF; CDR3 DNA: TGTGCCAGCAGGACCACAGGGGCGCAGTACGAGCAGTACTTC
D gene: TRBD1; clone size: NA; CDR3 length: 16; V gene: TRBV7-2; J gene: TRBJ2-7; CDR3 protein: CASSLGPSGQGYEQYF; CDR3 DNA: TGTGCCAGCAGCTTAGGCCCTTCGGGACAGGGTTACGAGCAGTACTTC
D gene: TRBD2; clone size: NA; CDR3 length: 16; V gene: TRBV7-9; J gene: TRBJ2-5; CDR3 protein: CASSSSGTSGQETQYF; CDR3 DNA: TGTGCCAGCAGCTCGTCCGGGACTAGCGGACAAGAGACCCAGTACTTC
D gene: TRBD1; clone size: NA; CDR3 length: 13; V gene: TRBV19; J gene: TRBJ2-7; CDR3 protein: CASGQGFSYEQYF; CDR3 DNA: TGTGCCAGTGGACAGGGTTTCTCCTACGAGCAGTACTTC
D gene: NA; clone size: NA; CDR3 length: 16; V gene: TRBV19; J gene: TRBJ2-7; CDR3 protein: CASSMKSGDLSYEQYF; CDR3 DNA: TGTGCCAGTAGTATGAAATCGGGAGACTTGTCCTACGAGCAGTACTTC
D gene: TRBD2; clone size: NA; CDR3 length: 18; V gene: TRBV27; J gene: TRBJ2-1; CDR3 protein: CASSFFSWGTSGNNEQFF; CDR3 DNA: TGTGCCAGCAGTTTTTTTTCTTGGGGGACTAGCGGCAACAATGAGCAGTTCTTC
D gene: TRBD1; clone size: NA; CDR3 length: 15; V gene: TRBV5-1; J gene: TRBJ1-5; CDR3 protein: CASSFGTGMNQPQHF; CDR3 DNA: TGCGCCAGCAGCTTCGGGACAGGTATGAATCAGCCCCAGCATTTT
D gene: TRBD2; clone size: NA; CDR3 length: 15; V gene: TRBV7-2; J gene: TRBJ2-1; CDR3 protein: CASRSGEGHHNEQFF; CDR3 DNA: TGTGCCAGCCGCTCGGGGGAGGGCCACCACAATGAGCAGTTCTTC
D gene: NA; clone size: once; CDR3 length: 13; V gene: TRBV28; J gene: TRBJ1-5; CDR3 protein: CASSLEEWWPQHF; CDR3 DNA: TGTGCCAGCAGTTTAGAAGAGTGGTGGCCCCAGCATTTT
D gene: TRBD2; clone size: NA; CDR3 length: 13; V gene: TRBV10-3; J gene: TRBJ2-4; CDR3 protein: CAIAGGTKNIQYF; CDR3 DNA: TGTGCCATCGCGGGGGGAACCAAAAACATTCAGTACTTC
D gene: NA; clone size: once; CDR3 length: 15; V gene: TRBV5-1; J gene: TRBJ2-2; CDR3 protein: CASSLGGTNTGELFF; CDR3 DNA: TGCGCCAGCAGCTTGGGAGGGACGAACACCGGGGAGCTGTTTTTT
D gene: NA; clone size: NA; CDR3 length: 13; V gene: TRBV6-5; J gene: TRBJ2-1; CDR3 protein: CASRVSSYNEQFF; CDR3 DNA: TGTGCCAGCAGGGTCAGCTCCTACAATGAGCAGTTCTTC
D gene: NA; clone size: NA; CDR3 length: 13; V gene: TRBV29-1; J gene: TRBJ2-5; CDR3 protein: CSVTPFPSETQYF; CDR3 DNA: TGCAGCGTCACACCCTTTCCGTCAGAGACCCAGTACTTC
D gene: TRBD2; clone size: once; CDR3 length: 16; V gene: TRBV9; J gene: TRBJ2-1; CDR3 protein: CASSVEGTSSYNEQFF; CDR3 DNA: TGTGCCAGCAGCGTAGAGGGGACTAGCAGTTACAATGAGCAGTTCTTC
D gene: NA; clone size: NA; CDR3 length: 14; V gene: TRBV27; J gene: TRBJ2-3; CDR3 protein: CASSFGQGGGTQYF; CDR3 DNA: TGTGCCAGCAGTTTCGGGCAGGGGGGAGGTACGCAGTATTTT
D gene: TRBD2; clone size: NA; CDR3 length: 14; V gene: TRBV28; J gene: TRBJ2-7; CDR3 protein: CASTPRAGGYEQYF; CDR3 DNA: TGTGCCAGCACCCCCCGGGCGGGAGGCTACGAGCAGTACTTC
D gene: NA; clone size: NA; CDR3 length: 13; V gene: TRBV5-4; J gene: TRBJ2-7; CDR3 protein: CASSGDISYEQYF; CDR3 DNA: TGTGCCAGCAGCGGGGACATCTCCTACGAGCAGTACTTC
D gene: TRBD2; clone size: NA; CDR3 length: 14; V gene: TRBV5-1; J gene: TRBJ2-1; CDR3 protein: CASSTGTSVYEQFF; CDR3 DNA: TGCGCCAGCAGCACCGGGACTAGCGTGTATGAGCAGTTCTTC